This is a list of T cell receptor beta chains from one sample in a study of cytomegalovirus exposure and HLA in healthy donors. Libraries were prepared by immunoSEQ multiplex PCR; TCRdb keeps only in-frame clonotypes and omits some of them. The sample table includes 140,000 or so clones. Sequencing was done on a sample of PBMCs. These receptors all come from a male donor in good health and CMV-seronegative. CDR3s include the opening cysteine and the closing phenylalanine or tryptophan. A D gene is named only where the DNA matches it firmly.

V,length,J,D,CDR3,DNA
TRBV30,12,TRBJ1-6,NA,CAWTSDNSPLHF,TGTGCCTGGACCTCAGATAATTCACCCCTCCACTTT
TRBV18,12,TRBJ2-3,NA,CASSTPFDTQYF,TGTGCCAGCTCAACTCCTTTTGATACGCAGTATTTT
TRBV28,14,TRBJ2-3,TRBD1,CASRPNRGRSTQYF,TGTGCCAGCAGGCCTAACAGGGGGCGCAGTACGCAGTATTTT
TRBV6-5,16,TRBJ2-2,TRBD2,CASSYRLAGNTGELFF,TGTGCCAGCAGTTACCGACTAGCGGGAAACACCGGGGAGCTGTTTTTT
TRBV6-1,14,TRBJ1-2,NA,CASSEANVLGGYTF,TGTGCCAGCAGTGAAGCAAATGTTCTTGGCGGCTACACCTTC
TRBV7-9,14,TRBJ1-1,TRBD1,CASSYDRVGTEAFF,TGTGCCAGCAGCTACGACAGGGTGGGCACTGAAGCTTTCTTT
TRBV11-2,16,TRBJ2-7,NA,CASSLLGVRLAYEQYF,TGTGCCAGCAGCTTATTAGGCGTGAGACTAGCCTACGAGCAGTACTTC
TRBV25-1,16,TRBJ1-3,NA,CASSEPGLDSGNTIYF,TGTGCCAGCAGTGAACCGGGATTAGACTCTGGAAACACCATATATTTT
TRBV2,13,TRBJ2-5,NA,CASRRDLQETQYF,TGTGCCAGCAGGCGGGACCTACAAGAGACCCAGTACTTC
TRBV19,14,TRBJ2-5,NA,CASSFQTPAKTQYF,TGTGCCAGTAGTTTCCAGACACCAGCAAAGACCCAGTACTTC
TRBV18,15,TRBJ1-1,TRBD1,CASSRGDSANTEAFF,TGTGCCAGCTCACGGGGGGACAGTGCGAACACTGAAGCTTTCTTT
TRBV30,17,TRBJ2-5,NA,CAWSPMTLGAREETQYF,TGTGCCTGGAGTCCGATGACCTTAGGGGCGCGAGAAGAGACCCAGTACTTC
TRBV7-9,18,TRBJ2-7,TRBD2,CASSLVPVGGRLHYEQYF,TGTGCCAGCAGCTTAGTTCCGGTTGGCGGGAGGCTTCACTACGAGCAGTACTTC
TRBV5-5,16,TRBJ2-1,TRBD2,CASSASGASSDNEQFF,TGTGCCAGCAGTGCTAGCGGGGCTAGCTCCGACAATGAGCAGTTCTTC
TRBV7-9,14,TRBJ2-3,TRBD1,CASSFDRGGDTQYF,TGTGCCAGCAGCTTCGACAGGGGTGGAGATACGCAGTATTTT
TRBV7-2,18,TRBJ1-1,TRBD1,CASSLARDRGQVDTEAFF,TGTGCCAGCAGCTTGGCCCGGGACAGGGGGCAGGTTGACACTGAAGCTTTCTTT
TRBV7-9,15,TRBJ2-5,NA,CASSHHNPGGETQYF,TGTGCCAGCAGCCACCACAACCCGGGCGGGGAGACCCAGTACTTC
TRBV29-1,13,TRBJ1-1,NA,CSVWTQGITEAFF,TGCAGCGTTTGGACGCAGGGAATCACTGAAGCTTTCTTT
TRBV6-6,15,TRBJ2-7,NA,CASSLSQGRTYEQYF,TGTGCCAGCAGTTTGTCACAGGGTCGGACGTACGAGCAGTACTTC
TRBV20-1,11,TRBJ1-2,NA,CSARLTRGYTF,TGCAGTGCTCGCTTGACTAGGGGCTACACCTTC
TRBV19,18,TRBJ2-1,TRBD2,CASSITGTREISYNEQFF,TGTGCCAGTAGTATCACCGGGACTAGGGAGATCTCCTACAATGAGCAGTTCTTC
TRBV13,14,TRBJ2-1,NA,CASSSQGRGNEQFF,TGTGCCAGCAGCTCTCAAGGGAGGGGGAATGAGCAGTTCTTC
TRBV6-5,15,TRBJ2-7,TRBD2,CASRSGLAGSYEQYF,TGTGCCAGCAGATCGGGACTAGCGGGCTCCTACGAGCAGTACTTC
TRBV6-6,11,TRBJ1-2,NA,CAGQTNYGYTF,TGTGCCGGACAGACTAACTATGGCTACACCTTC
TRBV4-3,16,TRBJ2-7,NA,CASSHSLSGPSYEQYF,TGCGCCAGCAGCCACAGCCTGAGCGGCCCCTCCTACGAGCAGTACTTC
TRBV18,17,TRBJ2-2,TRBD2,CASSRGLAGSNTGELFF,TGTGCCAGCTCACGAGGCCTAGCGGGATCGAACACCGGGGAGCTGTTTTTT
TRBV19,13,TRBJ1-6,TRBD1,CASTGQQNSPLHF,TGTGCCAGTACGGGACAGCAAAATTCACCCCTCCACTTT
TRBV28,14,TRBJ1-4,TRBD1,CASSWTGFNEKLFF,TGTGCCAGCAGTTGGACAGGGTTTAATGAAAAACTGTTTTTT
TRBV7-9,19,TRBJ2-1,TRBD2,CASSLALGGGPPSYNEQFF,TGTGCCAGCAGCTTAGCGCTTGGCGGGGGTCCCCCTTCCTACAATGAGCAGTTCTTC
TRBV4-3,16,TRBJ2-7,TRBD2,CASSQDIQRGRNEQYF,TGCGCCAGCAGCCAAGATATCCAGCGGGGGAGGAACGAGCAGTACTTC
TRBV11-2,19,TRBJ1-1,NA,CASTVTLDKTDKRNTEAFF,TGTGCCAGCACCGTTACCCTCGACAAAACTGACAAAAGGAACACTGAAGCTTTCTTT
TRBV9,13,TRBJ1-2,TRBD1,CASSGTGLYGYTF,TGTGCCAGCAGCGGGACAGGCCTCTATGGCTACACCTTC
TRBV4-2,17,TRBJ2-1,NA,CASSQVGVEASYNEQFF,TGTGCCAGCAGCCAAGTTGGCGTCGAGGCCTCCTACAATGAGCAGTTCTTC
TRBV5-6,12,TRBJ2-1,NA,CASSLGRNEQFF,TGTGCCAGCAGCTTGGGGCGGAATGAGCAGTTCTTC
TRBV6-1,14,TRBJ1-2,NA,CASSEDRRGSGYTF,TGTGCCAGCAGTGAAGATCGGCGGGGGAGCGGCTACACCTTC
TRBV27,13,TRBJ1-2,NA,CACSSGRDYGYTF,TGTGCCTGCTCCTCGGGAAGGGACTATGGCTACACCTTC
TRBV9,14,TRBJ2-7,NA,CASRVGPGSSEQYF,TGTGCCAGCAGAGTAGGACCCGGGAGCAGCGAGCAGTACTTC
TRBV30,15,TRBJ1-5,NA,CAWSKTGQLDQPQHF,TGTGCCTGGAGTAAGACTGGACAGCTTGATCAGCCCCAGCATTTT
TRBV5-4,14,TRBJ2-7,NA,CASSLFQSDYEQYF,TGTGCCAGCAGCCTCTTCCAATCAGATTACGAGCAGTACTTC
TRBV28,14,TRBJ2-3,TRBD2,CATQTSGRTDTQYF,TGTGCCACCCAGACTAGCGGGAGAACAGATACGCAGTATTTT
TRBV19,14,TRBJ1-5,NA,CASSQGSGDQPQHF,TGTGCCAGTAGCCAGGGTTCGGGAGATCAGCCCCAGCATTTT
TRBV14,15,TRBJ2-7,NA,CASSQAGFASYEQYF,TGTGCCAGCAGCCAGGCAGGGTTTGCGTCCTACGAGCAGTACTTC
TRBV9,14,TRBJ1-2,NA,CASSVGRGLSGYTF,TGTGCCAGCAGCGTAGGTAGGGGCTTAAGTGGCTACACCTTC
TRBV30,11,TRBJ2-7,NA,CAWTTSYEQYF,TGTGCCTGGACCACAAGTTACGAGCAGTACTTC
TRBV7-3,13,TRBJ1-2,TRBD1,CASSLDRAGGYTF,TGTGCCAGCAGCCTGGACAGGGCAGGTGGCTACACCTTC
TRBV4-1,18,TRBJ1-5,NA,CASSQDLPGGFSNQPQHF,TGCGCCAGCAGCCAAGATCTGCCTGGAGGATTTAGCAATCAGCCCCAGCATTTT
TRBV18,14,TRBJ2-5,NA,CASSPQGRAETQYF,TGTGCCAGCTCACCGCAGGGGAGGGCCGAGACCCAGTACTTC
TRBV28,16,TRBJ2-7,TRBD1,CASSLFGQGNSPEQYF,TGTGCCAGCAGTTTGTTTGGACAGGGCAATTCCCCCGAGCAGTACTTC
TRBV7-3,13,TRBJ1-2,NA,CASSPLPVGGYTF,TGTGCCAGCAGCCCTCTTCCCGTCGGGGGCTACACCTTC
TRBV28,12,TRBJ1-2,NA,CALFRAPYGYTF,TGTGCACTATTCAGGGCACCCTATGGCTACACCTTC
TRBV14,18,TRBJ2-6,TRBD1,CASSQDPYGQGAHNVLTF,TGTGCCAGCAGCCAAGACCCATATGGACAGGGGGCTCACAACGTCCTGACTTTC
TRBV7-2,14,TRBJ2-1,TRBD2,CASSLGGGINEQFF,TGTGCCAGCAGCTTAGGCGGGGGGATCAATGAGCAGTTCTTC
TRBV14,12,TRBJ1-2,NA,CASSQSPRGYTF,TGTGCCAGCAGCCAGTCCCCCCGTGGCTACACCTTC
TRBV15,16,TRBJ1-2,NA,CATSRDLGWQGNGYTF,TGTGCCACCAGCAGAGATCTTGGTTGGCAGGGAAATGGCTACACCTTC
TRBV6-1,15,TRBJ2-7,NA,CASGRGPGESHEQYF,TGTGCCAGCGGAAGGGGTCCAGGGGAAAGTCACGAGCAGTACTTC
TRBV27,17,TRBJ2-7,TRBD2,CASSKTSGAPTGYEQYF,TGTGCCAGCAGTAAGACTAGCGGGGCCCCAACCGGCTACGAGCAGTACTTC
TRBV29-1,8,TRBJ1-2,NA,CSSEGYTF,TGCAGCTCCGAGGGCTACACCTTC
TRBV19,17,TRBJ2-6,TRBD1,CASSSRRTGSGANVLTF,TGTGCCAGTAGTTCCCGACGGACAGGCTCTGGGGCCAACGTCCTGACTTTC
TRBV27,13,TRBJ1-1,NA,CASSLGRNTEAFF,TGTGCCAGCAGTTTAGGGAGAAACACTGAAGCTTTCTTT
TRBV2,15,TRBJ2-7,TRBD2,CASSEGRAGVYEQYF,TGTGCCAGCAGTGAGGGTCGGGCGGGAGTCTACGAGCAGTACTTC